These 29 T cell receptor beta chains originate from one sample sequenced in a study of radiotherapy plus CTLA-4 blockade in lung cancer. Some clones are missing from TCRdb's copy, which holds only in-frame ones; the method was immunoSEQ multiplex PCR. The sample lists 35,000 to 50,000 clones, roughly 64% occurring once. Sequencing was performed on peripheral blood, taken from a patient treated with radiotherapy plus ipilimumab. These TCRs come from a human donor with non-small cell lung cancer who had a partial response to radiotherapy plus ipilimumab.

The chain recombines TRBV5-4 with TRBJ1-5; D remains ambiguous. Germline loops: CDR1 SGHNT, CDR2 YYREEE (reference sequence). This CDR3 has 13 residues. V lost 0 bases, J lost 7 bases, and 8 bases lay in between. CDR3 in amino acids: CASSLGNGQPQHF. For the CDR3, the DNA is TGTGCCAGCAGCTTGGGGAACGGGCAGCCCCAGCATTTT.

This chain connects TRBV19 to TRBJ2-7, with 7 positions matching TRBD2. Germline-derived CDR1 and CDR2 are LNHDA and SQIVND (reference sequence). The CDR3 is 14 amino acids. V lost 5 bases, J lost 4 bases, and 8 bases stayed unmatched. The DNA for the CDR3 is TGTGCCAGTAGTCTGGCGGGGGAAGTTTACGAGCAGTACTTC. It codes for CASSLAGEVYEQYF.

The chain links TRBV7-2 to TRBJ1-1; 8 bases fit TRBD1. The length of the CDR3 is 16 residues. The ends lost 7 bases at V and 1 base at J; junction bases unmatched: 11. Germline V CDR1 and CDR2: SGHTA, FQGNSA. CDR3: CASTTGTGAWNTEAFF. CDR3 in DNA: TGTGCCAGCACGACCGGGACAGGTGCGTGGAACACTGAAGCTTTCTTT.

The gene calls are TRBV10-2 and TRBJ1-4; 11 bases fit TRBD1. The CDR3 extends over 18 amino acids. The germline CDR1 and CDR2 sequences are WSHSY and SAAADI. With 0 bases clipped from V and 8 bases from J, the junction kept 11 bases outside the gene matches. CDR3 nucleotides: TGCGCCAGCAGTGAGTCTACCTCGGACAGGGGGCGTCGAGAAAAACTGTTTTTT. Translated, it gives CASSESTSDRGRREKLFF.

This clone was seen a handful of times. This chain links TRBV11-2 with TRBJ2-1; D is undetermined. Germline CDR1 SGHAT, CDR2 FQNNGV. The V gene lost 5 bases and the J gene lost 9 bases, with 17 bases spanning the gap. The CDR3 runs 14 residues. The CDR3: CASSRPTGFGEQFF. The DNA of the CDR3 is TGTGCCAGCAGCCGCCCGACTGGTTTCGGTGAGCAGTTCTTC.

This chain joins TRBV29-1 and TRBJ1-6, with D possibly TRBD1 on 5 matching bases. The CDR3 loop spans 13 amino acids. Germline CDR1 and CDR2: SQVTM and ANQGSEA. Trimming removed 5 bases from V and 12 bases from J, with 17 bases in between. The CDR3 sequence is CSVSPDNLGPLHF. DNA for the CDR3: TGCAGCGTTTCCCCGGACAATTTGGGACCCCTCCACTTT. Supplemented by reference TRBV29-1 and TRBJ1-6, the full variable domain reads SAVISQKPSRDICQRGTSLTIQCQVDSQVTMMFWYRQQPGQSLTLIATANQGSEATYESGFVIDKFPISRPNLTFSTLTVSNMSPEDSSIYLCSVSPDNLGPLHFGNGTRLTVT.

CDR3 amino acids: CSASIAGTGFWSYEQYF. CDR3 nucleotide sequence: TGCAGCGCCTCAATAGCAGGTACGGGGTTTTGGTCCTACGAGCAGTACTTC. The rearrangement joins TRBV29-1 to TRBJ2-7; D possibly corresponds to TRBD2 (5 bases). V was pared by 7 bases and J by 1 base, with 26 bases between. This CDR3 region has 17 residues. In germline, CDR1 is SQVTM, CDR2 ANQGSEA.

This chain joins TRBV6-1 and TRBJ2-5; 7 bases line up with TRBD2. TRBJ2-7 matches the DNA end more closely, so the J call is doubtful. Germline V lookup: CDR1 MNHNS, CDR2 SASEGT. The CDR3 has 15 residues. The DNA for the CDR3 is TGTGCCAGCAGTGAAGCGGGAGGGCCGACCTACGAGCAGTACTTC. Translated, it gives CASSEAGGPTYEQYF.

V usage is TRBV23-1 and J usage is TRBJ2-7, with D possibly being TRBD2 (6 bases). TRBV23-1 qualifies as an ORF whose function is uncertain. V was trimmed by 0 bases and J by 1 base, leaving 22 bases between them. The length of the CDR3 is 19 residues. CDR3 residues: CASSQSVVDSLGTSYEQYF. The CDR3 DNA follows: TGCGCCAGCAGTCAATCGGTGGTTGACTCCCTAGGGACTTCCTACGAGCAGTACTTC.

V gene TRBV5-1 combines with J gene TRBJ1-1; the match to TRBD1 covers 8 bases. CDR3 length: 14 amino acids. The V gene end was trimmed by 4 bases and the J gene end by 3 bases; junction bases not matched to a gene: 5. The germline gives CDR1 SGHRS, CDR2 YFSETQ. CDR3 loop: CASSRDRGDTEAFF. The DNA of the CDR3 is TGCGCCAGCAGCCGCGACAGGGGAGACACTGAAGCTTTCTTT.

DNA for the CDR3: TGTGCCTGGAGGCAGGGGCTCCTCTCGGGGGCCAACGTCCTGACTTTC. Residues: CAWRQGLLSGANVLTF. The chain links TRBV30 to TRBJ2-6, with D tentatively TRBD1 (6 bases). The CDR3 contains 16 residues. Trimming removed 3 bases from V and 4 bases from J, with 16 bases in between. Germline assignment: CDR1 GTSNPN and CDR2 SVGIG (reference sequence).

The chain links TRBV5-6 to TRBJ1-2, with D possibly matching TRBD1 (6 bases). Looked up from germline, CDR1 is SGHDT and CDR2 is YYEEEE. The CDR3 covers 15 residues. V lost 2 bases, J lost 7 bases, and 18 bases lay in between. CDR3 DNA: TGTGCCAGCAGCTTTTTAAACCAGGGGATCGCTGGCTACACCTTC. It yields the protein CASSFLNQGIAGYTF.

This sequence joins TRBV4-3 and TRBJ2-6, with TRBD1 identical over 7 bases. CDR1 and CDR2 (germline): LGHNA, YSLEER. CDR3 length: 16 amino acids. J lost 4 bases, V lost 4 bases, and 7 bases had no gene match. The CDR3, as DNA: TGCGCCAGCAGCCCAGGGGGACAGACCGGGGCCAACGTCCTGACTTTC. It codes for CASSPGGQTGANVLTF.

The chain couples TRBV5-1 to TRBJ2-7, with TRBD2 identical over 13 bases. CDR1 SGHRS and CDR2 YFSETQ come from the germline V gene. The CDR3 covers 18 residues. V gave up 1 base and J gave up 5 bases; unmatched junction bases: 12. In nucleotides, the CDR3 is TGCGCCAGCAGCTTGTCCGGGGGGACTAGCGGGATATATCACGAGCAGTACTTC. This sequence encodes CASSLSGGTSGIYHEQYF.

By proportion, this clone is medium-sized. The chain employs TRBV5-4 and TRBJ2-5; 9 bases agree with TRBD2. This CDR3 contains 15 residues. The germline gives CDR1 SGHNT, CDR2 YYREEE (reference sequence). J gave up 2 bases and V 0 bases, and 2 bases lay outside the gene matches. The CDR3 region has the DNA TGTGCCAGCAGCTTGGTGCTAGCGGGACAAGAGACCCAGTACTTC. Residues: CASSLVLAGQETQYF.

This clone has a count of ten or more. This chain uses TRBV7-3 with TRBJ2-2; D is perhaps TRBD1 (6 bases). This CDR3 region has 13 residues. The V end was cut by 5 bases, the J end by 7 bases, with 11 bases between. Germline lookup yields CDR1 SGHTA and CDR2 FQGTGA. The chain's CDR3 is CASSPQGIGELFF. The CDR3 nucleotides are TGTGCCAGCAGCCCTCAGGGGATCGGGGAGCTGTTTTTT. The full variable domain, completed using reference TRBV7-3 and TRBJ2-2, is GAGVSQTPSNKVTEKGKYVELRCDPISGHTALYWYRQSLGQGPEFLIYFQGTGAADDSGLPNDRFFAVRPEGSVSTLKIQRTERGDSAVYLCASSPQGIGELFFGEGSRLTVL.

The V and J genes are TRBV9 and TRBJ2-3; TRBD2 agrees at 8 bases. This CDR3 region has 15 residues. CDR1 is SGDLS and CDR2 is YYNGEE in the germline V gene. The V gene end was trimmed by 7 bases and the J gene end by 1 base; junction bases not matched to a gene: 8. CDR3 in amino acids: CASSPQAGGTDTQYF. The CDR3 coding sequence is TGTGCCAGCTCTCCACAAGCGGGGGGCACAGATACGCAGTATTTT.

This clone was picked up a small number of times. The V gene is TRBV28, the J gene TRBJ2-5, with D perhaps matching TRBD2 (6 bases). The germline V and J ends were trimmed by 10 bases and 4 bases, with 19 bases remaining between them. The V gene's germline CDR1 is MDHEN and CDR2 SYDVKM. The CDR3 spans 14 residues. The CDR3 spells CATRAGGSRETQYF. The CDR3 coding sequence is TGTGCCACCCGAGCTGGGGGGAGTAGAGAGACCCAGTACTTC.

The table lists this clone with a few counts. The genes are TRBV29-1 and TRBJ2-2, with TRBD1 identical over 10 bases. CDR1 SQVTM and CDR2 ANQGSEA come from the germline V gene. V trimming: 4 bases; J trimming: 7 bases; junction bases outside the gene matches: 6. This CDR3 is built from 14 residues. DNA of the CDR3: TGCAGCGTTGCCGACAGGGGGCAGATCGGGGAGCTGTTTTTT. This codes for CSVADRGQIGELFF.

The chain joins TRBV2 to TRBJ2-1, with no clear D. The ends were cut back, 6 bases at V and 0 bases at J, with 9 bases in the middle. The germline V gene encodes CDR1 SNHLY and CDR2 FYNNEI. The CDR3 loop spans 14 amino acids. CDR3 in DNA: TGTGCCAGCAGACCACCGAGCTCCTACAATGAGCAGTTCTTC. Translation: CASRPPSSYNEQFF.

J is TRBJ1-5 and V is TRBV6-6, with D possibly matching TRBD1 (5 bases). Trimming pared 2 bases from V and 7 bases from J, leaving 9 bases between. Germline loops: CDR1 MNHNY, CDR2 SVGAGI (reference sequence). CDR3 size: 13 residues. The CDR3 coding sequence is TGTGCCAGCAGTTACAGGGGCGAACAGCCCCAGCATTTT. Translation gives CASSYRGEQPQHF.

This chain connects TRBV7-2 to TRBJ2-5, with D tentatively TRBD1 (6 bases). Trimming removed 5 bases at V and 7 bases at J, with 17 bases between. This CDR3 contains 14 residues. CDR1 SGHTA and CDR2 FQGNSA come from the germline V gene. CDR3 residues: CASSQTGGVGTQYF. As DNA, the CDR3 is TGTGCCAGCAGCCAGACAGGTGGGGTTGGGACCCAGTACTTC.

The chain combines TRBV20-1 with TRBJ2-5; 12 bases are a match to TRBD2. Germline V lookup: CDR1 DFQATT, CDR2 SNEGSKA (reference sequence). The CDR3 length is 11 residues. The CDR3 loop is CSLAGGETQYF. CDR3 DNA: TGCAGCCTAGCGGGGGGGGAGACCCAGTACTTC.

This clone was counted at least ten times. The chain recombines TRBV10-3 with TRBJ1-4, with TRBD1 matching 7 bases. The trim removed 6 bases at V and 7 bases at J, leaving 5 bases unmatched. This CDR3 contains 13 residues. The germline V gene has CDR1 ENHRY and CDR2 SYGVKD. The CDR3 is CAIRDRTGEKLFF. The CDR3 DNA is TGTGCCATCAGGGACAGGACAGGTGAAAAACTGTTTTTT.

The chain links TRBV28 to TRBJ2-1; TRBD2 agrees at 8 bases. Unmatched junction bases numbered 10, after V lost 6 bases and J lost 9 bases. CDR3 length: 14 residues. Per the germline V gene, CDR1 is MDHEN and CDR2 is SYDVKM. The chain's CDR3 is CASRPGLEGGEQFF. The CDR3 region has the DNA TGTGCCAGCAGGCCGGGACTAGAGGGTGGTGAGCAGTTCTTC.

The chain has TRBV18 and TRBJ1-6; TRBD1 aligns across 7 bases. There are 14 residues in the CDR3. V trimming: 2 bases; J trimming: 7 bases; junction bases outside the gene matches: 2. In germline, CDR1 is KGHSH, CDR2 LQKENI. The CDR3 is CASSPWTGNSPLHF. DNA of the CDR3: TGTGCCAGCTCACCATGGACAGGCAATTCACCCCTCCACTTT.

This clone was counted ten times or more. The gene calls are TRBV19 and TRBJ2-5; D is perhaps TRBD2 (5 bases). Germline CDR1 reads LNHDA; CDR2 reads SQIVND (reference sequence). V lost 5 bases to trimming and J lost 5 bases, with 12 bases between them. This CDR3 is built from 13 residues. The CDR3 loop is CASSSSRAETQYF. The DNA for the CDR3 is TGTGCCAGTAGTTCTTCGAGGGCGGAGACCCAGTACTTC.

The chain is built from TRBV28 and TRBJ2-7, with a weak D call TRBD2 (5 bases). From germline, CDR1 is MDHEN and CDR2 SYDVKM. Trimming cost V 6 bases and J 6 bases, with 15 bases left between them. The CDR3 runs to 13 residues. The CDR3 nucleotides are TGTGCCAGCAGCCCCGGACTGGCCTTCGAGCAGTACTTC. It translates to CASSPGLAFEQYF.

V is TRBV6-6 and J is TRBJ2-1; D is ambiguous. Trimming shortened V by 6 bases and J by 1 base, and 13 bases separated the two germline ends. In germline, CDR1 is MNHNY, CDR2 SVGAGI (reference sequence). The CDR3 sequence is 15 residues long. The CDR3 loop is CASSIYRTSYNEQFF. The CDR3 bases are TGTGCCAGCAGCATCTACAGAACTTCCTACAATGAGCAGTTCTTC.